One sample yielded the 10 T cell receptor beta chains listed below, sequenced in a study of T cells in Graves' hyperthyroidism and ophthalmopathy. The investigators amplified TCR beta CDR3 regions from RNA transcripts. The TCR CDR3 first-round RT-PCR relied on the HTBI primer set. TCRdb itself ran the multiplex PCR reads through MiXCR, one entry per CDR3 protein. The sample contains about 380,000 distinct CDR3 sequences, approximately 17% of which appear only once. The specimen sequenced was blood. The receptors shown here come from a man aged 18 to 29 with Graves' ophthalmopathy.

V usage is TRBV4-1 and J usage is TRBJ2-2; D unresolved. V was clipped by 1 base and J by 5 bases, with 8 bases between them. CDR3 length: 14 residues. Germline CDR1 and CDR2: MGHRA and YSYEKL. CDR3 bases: TGCGCCAGCAGCCAAGGTCTTATTACCGGGGAGCTGTTTTTT. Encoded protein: CASSQGLITGELFF.

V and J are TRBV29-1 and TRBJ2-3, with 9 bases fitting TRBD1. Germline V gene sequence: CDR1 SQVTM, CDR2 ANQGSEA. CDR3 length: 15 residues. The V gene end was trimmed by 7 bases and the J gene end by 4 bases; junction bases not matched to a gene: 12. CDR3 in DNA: TGCAGCGATCCGGGACAGGGCGGAGAACCAGATACGCAGTATTTT. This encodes CSDPGQGGEPDTQYF.

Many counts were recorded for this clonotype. CDR3 loop: CASSLTGGTTDTQYF. The CDR3 nucleotides read TGTGCCAGCAGTTTAACGGGGGGTACCACAGATACGCAGTATTTT. The chain carries TRBV6-1 and TRBJ2-3, with 7 bases aligning to TRBD2. This CDR3 is 15 amino acids long. The ends lost 5 bases at V and 2 bases at J; junction bases unmatched: 7. The germline CDR1 and CDR2 sequences are MNHNS and SASEGT.

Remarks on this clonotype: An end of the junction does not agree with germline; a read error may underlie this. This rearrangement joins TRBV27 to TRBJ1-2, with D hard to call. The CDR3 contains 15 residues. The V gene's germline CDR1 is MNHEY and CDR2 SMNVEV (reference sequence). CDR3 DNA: TGTGCCAGCAGTTTATCGGTCGACTATAACCATGGCTACACCTTC. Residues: CASSLSVDYNHGYTF.

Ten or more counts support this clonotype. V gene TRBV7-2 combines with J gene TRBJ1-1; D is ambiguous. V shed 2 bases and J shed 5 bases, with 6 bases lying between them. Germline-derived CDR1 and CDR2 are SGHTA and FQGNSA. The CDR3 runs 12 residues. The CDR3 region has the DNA TGTGCCAGCAGCTTAACAAGGACTGAAGCTTTCTTT. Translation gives CASSLTRTEAFF.

The CDR3 reads CASSFQGLAGGRAQYF. The CDR3 DNA sequence: TGTGCCAGCAGCTTCCAGGGACTAGCGGGGGGGCGGGCGCAGTATTTT. The V call is TRBV7-2, the J call TRBJ2-3; 16 bases line up with TRBD2. There are 16 residues in the CDR3. After removal of 3 bases from V and 10 bases from J, the junction contained 7 bases not matched to a gene. The V gene's germline CDR1 is SGHTA and CDR2 FQGNSA. The full variable domain, its missing parts supplied by reference TRBV7-2 and TRBJ2-3, is GAGVSQSPSNKVTEKGKDVELRCDPISGHTALYWYRQSLGQGLEFLIYFQGNSAPDKSGLPSDRFSAERTGGSVSTLTIQRTQQEDSAVYLCASSFQGLAGGRAQYFGPGTRLTVL.

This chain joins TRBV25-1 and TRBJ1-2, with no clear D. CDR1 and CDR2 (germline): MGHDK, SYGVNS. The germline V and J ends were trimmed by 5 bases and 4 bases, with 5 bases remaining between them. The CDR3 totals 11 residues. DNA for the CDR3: TGTGCCAGCAGTAGGGCCTATGGCTACACCTTC. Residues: CASSRAYGYTF.

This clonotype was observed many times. CDR3 protein: CASSLGTDTEAFF. CDR3 DNA: TGTGCCAGCAGCTTAGGTACTGACACTGAAGCTTTCTTT. The chain uses TRBV11-3 and TRBJ1-1; D is uncertain. The germline V gene encodes CDR1 SGHNT and CDR2 YENEEA. This CDR3 has 13 amino acids. Trimming left V 1 base short and J 3 bases short, with 6 bases between.

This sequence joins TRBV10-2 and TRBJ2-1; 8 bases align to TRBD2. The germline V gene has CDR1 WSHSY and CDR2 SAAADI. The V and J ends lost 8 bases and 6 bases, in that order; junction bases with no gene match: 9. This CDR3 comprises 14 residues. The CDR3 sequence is CASSWSSGLNEQFF. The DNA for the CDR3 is TGCGCCAGCTCCTGGTCTAGCGGGCTCAATGAGCAGTTCTTC.

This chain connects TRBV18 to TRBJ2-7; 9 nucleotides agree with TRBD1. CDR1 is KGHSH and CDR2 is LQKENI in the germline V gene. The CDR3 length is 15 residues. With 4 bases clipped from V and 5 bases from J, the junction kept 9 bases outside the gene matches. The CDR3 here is CASSLFGTGSHEQYF. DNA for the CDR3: TGTGCCAGCTCACTATTCGGGACAGGGTCCCACGAGCAGTACTTC. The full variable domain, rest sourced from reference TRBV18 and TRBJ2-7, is NAGVMQNPRHLVRRRGQEARLRCSPMKGHSHVYWYRQLPEEGLKFMVYLQKENIIDESGMPKERFSAEFPKEGPSILRIQQVVRGDSAAYFCASSLFGTGSHEQYFGPGTRLTVT.